The present TCR beta chain was sequenced within a study of blood T cell repertoires in COVID-19 (TCRdb year 2020). The study in broad terms: Samples covering the acute and convalescent phases of COVID-19 were provided by collaborators in the United States, Italy and Spain. Deeply sampled blood TCRbeta repertoires from subjects exposed to, actively infected with, or recovered from COVID-19 were included in the dataset. Nearly every sample came with metadata listing a de-identified subject ID, COVID-19 status, age in years and sex. Samples came from the ongoing ImmuneRACE study (first 160 participants) plus 1,254 subjects from 6 global collaborators. The repertoires were made available in a free public database intended to serve as a resource for research on the immune response to SARS-CoV-2. The material from the prospective study consisted of cDNA or gDNA derived from T cells, B-cell-depleted T cells, or PBMCs. Where available, HLA class I and class II types were obtained from metadata supplied by the sample provider rather than from assay-based typing.

The collaborating institutions used their own protocols to collect whole blood in K2EDTA tubes. For TCRbeta analysis, collaborator samples were shipped as frozen whole blood, as isolated PBMCs, or as DNA extracted from either sample type. Notes on this clone: There is no known antigen for this receptor. No base-level quality is on record; no much larger clone is a single base apart.

Overall study outcomes, separate from this receptor: How much clinical and demographic metadata was included differed by source and by participant, and the metadata was provided uncurated.

TCRbeta CDR3 regions were amplified from genomic DNA by means of the immunoSEQ Assay, a bias-controlled multiplex PCR. The authors' analysis ran thus. Within the assay, amplification of reference gene primers was used to estimate how many nucleated cells each sample contained. To quantify the absolute abundance of each unique TCRbeta CDR3 rearrangement, sequence reads were collapsed and filtered. For each sample, productive Simpson clonality was calculated as the square root of Simpson's diversity index across productive rearrangements. TCRdb took over this immuneACCESS table, retaining in-frame rearrangements with V and J assigned. Such tables are incomplete; in checked studies, under half of the missing clones stem from an unresolved V gene, and the remainder is unexplained. The V and J calls and clone size come from that table; D and trimming were worked out from the DNA. The sample table contains roughly 250,000 clones; only one count was recorded for around four fifths of them. The top ten hold around 6.8% of the sample.

V trim: 5 bases; J trim: 7 bases; unmatched bases: 4. The CDR3 contains 11 residues, cysteine and phenylalanine counted. Only the CDR3 portion is preserved as DNA: 33 bases, with reading frame beginning at the first base. Per the germline V gene (reference sequence), GTSNPN is the CDR1 and SVGIG is the CDR2. The sequence is built from TRBV30 and TRBJ2-7, with 8 bases in between that match TRBD1. This receptor was obtained from an older woman with active or convalescent COVID-19. The sample consisted of peripheral blood. The base sequence is TGTGCCTGGGAAGACAGGGGTGAGCAGTACTTC. Its amino acids are CAWEDRGEQYF.